This T cell receptor beta chain was sequenced during a study of beta chain features in type 1 diabetes listed by TCRdb under 2018. Turning to the overall study: No differences in mean age, gender distribution, total cell number or subset yield were found between patients and healthy donors. A total of about 110 million sorted cells were examined across all samples, and the number of cells per subset was strongly correlated with RNA yield. In the study, TCRB repertoires of sorted circulating CD4+ T cell subsets from recently diagnosed type 1 diabetes patients were compared with those of matched healthy donors. Whereas all 28 donors provided naive and central memory subsets, regulatory and stem cell-like memory subsets were isolated from just 8 patients and roughly eight healthy donors. Paper-wide results and their limitations: Because cDNA was sequenced instead of genomic DNA, highly expressing activated cells could be over-represented, though the groups showed no difference in activation or CD3 levels. PCR may preferentially amplify shorter templates, but because patient and control samples were amplified and corrected together, any resulting skew would affect both groups equally. Naive, central memory and regulatory TCRB repertoires appeared more similar among patients than among healthy donors. At VDJ recombination sites, patients with type 1 diabetes made fewer insertions and deleted more nucleotides, a pattern implying thymic rearrangement abnormalities. HLA sub-analyses involved small numbers of individuals, so any influence of HLA type on TCRB rearrangement remained unresolved. In all four CD4+ subsets, TCRB CDR3 length was moderately but significantly shorter in type 1 diabetes patients.

For CDR1 and CDR2, the germline V gene lists MDHEN and SYDVKM. The CDR3 covers 13 residues, taking in both the cysteine and the phenylalanine. The entry retains the CDR3 DNA only, 39 bases that are in frame from base 1. The germline ends are 9 bases apart after V is trimmed by 2 bases and J by 7 bases. From each donor, a single peripheral blood sample of about 116 mL on average was drawn into heparinised tubes. A BD FACSAria II and a panel including CD45RO, CCR7, CD25, CD127, CD95 and CD27 were used to sort naive, central memory, regulatory and stem cell-like memory CD4+ T cells. All sorted populations exceeded 95% purity. PBMCs were isolated right away by Lymphoprep density gradient centrifugation and were stained directly, without culture. So that batch effects would be minimized, each experiment stained and sorted samples in pairs, pairing one healthy donor with one patient. The entire isolated RNA was reverse transcribed using the High Capacity cDNA Reverse Transcription Kit, and thus expressed TCRB transcripts were sequenced. Deep immunoSEQ sequencing was applied to naive, central memory and regulatory T cell samples, giving an average of roughly 3.5 million total reads per sample. Sorted cells were lysed in RLT buffer, and RNA was extracted using DNase-treated RNeasy Micro or Mini kits according to cell number. To prevent cross-contamination, every cell subset was processed on its own, while patient and healthy donor samples were processed together. Using the immunoSEQ multiplex PCR, TCRB sequences were amplified from cDNA into 87-bp fragments spanning the CDR3 region. The amplicons were sequenced using the Illumina HiSeq platform. The paper's data handling went like this. Synthetic template baselines were used to correct PCR bias computationally, reads within Hamming distance 2 were collapsed, and singletons that could not be merged were discarded. By aligning reads against IMGT, V, D and J genes, CDR3 length, and insertions or deletions at six rearrangement sites were assigned. Within each subset, clonotype counts were normalized to sorted cell number, and only after that were true diversity and Gini coefficients computed with the tcR R package. The overlap coefficient, calculated on TCRB nucleotide sequences, was used to measure repertoire sharing. Out-of-frame TCRB sequences from naive cells were analyzed as a proxy for the pre-selection repertoire. TCRdb provides this immuneACCESS table in a form limited to in-frame rearrangements. Some clones are lacking; in checked studies, under half of them reflect an unresolved V gene, and why the rest are absent is not known. That table gives V, J and clone size, and the DNA gave D and trimming. In this sample the table shows 900,000 or so clones, roughly a sixth of which occur a single time. The top ten constitute 0.02% to 0.03% of the sample.

To note about this clone: What this receptor recognizes is not known. Base quality data are lacking; no much larger clone is found one base away.

The chain employs TRBV28 and TRBJ2-1, and possibly TRBD2, on 6 matching bases. The sequence derives from a woman aged 18-35 years in good health. What was sequenced was naive CD4+ T cells from blood. Reading the label with the study, this specimen's cell subset or site is: true naive CD4+ T cells. This receptor has the CDR3 CASSLPSVNEQFF. The nucleotide sequence is given as TGTGCCAGCAGTTTACCTAGCGTTAATGAGCAGTTCTTC. The full variable domain, completed from the reference TRBV28 and TRBJ2-1 proteins outside the CDR3, reads DVKVTQSSRYLVKRTGEKVFLECVQDMDHENMFWYRQDPGLGLRLIYFSYDVKMKEKGDIPEGYSVSREKKERFSLILESASTNQTSMYLCASSLPSVNEQFFGPGTRLTVL.